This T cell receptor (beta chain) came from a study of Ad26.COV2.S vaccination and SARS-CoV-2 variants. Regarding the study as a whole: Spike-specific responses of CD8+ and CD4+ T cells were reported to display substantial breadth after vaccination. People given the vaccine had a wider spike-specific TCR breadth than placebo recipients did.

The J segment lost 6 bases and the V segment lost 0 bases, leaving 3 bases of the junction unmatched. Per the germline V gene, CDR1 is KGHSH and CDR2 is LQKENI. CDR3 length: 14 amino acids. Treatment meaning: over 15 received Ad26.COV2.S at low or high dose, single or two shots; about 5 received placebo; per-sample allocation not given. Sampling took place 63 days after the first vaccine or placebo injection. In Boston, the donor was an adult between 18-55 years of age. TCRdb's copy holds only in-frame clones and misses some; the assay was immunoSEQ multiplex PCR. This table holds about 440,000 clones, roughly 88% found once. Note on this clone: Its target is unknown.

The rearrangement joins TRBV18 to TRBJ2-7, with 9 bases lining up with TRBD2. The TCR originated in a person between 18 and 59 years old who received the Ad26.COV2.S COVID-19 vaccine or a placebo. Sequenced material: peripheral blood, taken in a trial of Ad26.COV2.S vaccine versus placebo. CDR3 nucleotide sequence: TGTGCCAGCTCACCACCTAGCGGGAGATCCGAGCAGTACTTC. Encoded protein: CASSPPSGRSEQYF.